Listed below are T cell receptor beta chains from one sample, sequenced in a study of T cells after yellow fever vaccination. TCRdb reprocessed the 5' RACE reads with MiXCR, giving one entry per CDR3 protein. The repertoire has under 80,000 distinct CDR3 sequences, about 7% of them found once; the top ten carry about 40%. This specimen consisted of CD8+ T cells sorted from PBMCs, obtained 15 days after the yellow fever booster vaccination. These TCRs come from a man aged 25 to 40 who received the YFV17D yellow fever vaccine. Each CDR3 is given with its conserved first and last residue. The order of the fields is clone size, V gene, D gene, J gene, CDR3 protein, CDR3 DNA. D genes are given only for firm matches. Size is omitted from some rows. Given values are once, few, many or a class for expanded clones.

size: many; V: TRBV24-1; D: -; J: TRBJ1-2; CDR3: CATSDLTQGGLGYGYTF; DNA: TGTGCCACCAGTGATTTGACCCAGGGAGGGCTAGGCTATGGCTACACCTTC
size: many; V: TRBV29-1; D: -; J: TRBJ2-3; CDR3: CSVEAGPDTQYF; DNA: TGCAGCGTTGAGGCAGGTCCAGATACGCAGTATTTT
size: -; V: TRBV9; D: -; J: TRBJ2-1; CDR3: CASSSGGKGGNEQFF; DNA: TGTGCCAGCAGCTCAGGAGGGAAAGGGGGCAATGAGCAGTTCTTC
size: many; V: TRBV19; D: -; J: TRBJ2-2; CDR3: CASSSRTVYPSLFF; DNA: TGTGCCAGTAGTTCGCGGACAGTTTACCCCTCTCTGTTTTTT
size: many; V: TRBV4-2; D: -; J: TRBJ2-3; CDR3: CASSQDVGSGPESVRSTDTQYF; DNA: TGTGCCAGCAGCCAAGATGTGGGTAGCGGCCCAGAGTCTGTGCGGAGCACAGATACGCAGTATTTT
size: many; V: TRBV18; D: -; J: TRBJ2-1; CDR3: CASSPPEGWAGNNEQFF; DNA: TGTGCCAGCTCACCACCGGAAGGGTGGGCAGGTAACAATGAGCAGTTCTTC
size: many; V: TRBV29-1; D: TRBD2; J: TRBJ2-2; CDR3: CSVRLAGPEIGELFF; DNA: TGCAGCGTCCGACTAGCGGGACCGGAGATCGGGGAGCTGTTTTTT
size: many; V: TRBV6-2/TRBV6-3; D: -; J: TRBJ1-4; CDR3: CASSQDGETEKLFF; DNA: TGTGCCAGCAGTCAGGATGGGGAGACGGAAAAACTGTTTTTT
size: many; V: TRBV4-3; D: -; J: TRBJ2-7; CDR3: CASSQEEAAYEQYF; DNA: TGCGCCAGCAGCCAAGAGGAGGCGGCCTACGAGCAGTACTTC
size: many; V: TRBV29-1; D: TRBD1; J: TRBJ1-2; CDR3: CSVEDRRGNGYTF; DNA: TGCAGCGTTGAAGATCGCAGGGGGAATGGCTACACCTTC
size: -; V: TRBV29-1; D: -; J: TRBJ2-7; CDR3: CSVEAGNSYEQYF; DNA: TGCAGCGTTGAAGCCGGGAACTCCTACGAGCAGTACTTC
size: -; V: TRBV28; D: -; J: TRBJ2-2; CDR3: CASSTQPGELFF; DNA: TGTGCCAGCAGCACCCAGCCCGGGGAGCTGTTTTTT
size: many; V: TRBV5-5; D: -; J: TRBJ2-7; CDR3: CASNRDGSYEQYF; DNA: TGTGCCAGCAATCGGGACGGCTCCTACGAGCAGTACTTC
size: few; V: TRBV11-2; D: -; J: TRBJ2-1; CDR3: CASSSSVEQFF; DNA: TGTGCCAGCAGTTCGTCGGTTGAGCAGTTCTTC
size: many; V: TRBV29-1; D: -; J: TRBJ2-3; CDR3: CSVELGGGTDTQYF; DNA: TGCAGCGTTGAATTGGGGGGAGGCACAGATACGCAGTATTTT
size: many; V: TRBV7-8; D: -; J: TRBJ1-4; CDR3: CASSLLGGPATNEKLFF; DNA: TGTGCCAGCAGCTTATTAGGGGGACCGGCAACTAATGAAAAACTGTTTTTT
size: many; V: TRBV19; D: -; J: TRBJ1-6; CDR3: CASSIGVSALHF; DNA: TGTGCCAGTAGTATCGGGGTTTCGGCCCTCCACTTT
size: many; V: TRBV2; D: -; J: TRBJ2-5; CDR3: CATHSDSTQETQYF; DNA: TGTGCCACCCATTCCGACAGTACACAAGAGACCCAGTACTTC
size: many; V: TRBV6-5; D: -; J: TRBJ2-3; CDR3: CATTGTDTQYF; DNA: TGTGCCACCACAGGCACAGATACGCAGTATTTT
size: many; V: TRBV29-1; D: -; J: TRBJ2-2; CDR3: CSAAGNTGELFHRFF; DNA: TGCAGCGCCGCAGGGAACACCGGGGAGCTGTTTCATCGGTTTTTT
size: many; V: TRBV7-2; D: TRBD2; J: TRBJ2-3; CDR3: CASSPLAGGTDTQYF; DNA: TGTGCCAGCAGCCCCCTAGCGGGAGGCACAGATACGCAGTATTTT
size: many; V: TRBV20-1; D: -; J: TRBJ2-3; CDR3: CSARARDNTDTQYF; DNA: TGCAGTGCTAGAGCCCGGGACAACACAGATACGCAGTATTTT
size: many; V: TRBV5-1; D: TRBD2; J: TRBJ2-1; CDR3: CASSSIGLAGGNEQFF; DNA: TGCGCCAGCAGCTCCATAGGACTAGCGGGAGGAAATGAGCAGTTCTTC
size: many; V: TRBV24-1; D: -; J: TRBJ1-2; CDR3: CATSDPSVAGDSYGYTF; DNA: TGTGCCACCAGTGATCCCTCCGTGGCAGGGGACTCCTATGGCTACACCTTC
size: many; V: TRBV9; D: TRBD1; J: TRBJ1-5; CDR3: CASSAQGEGEPQHF; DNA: TGTGCCAGCAGCGCTCAGGGGGAGGGCGAGCCCCAGCATTTT
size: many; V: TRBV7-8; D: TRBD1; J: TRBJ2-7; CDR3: CASSPGGDEQYF; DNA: TGTGCCAGCAGCCCAGGGGGAGACGAGCAGTACTTC
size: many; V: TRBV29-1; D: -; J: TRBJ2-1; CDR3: CSVTVPEQFF; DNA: TGCAGCGTGACTGTCCCTGAGCAGTTCTTC
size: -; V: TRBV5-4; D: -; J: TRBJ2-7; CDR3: CASSFGVSSYEQYF; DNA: TGTGCCAGCAGCTTTGGAGTTTCTTCCTACGAGCAGTACTTC
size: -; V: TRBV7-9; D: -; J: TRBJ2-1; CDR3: CASNKPSYNEQFF; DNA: TGTGCCAGCAACAAACCTTCCTACAATGAGCAGTTCTTC
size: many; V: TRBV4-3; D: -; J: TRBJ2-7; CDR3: CASSQDWSYEQYF; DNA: TGCGCCAGCAGCCAAGACTGGTCCTACGAGCAGTACTTC
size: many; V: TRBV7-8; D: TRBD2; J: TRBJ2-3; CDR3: CASSSYTSGSIYTQYF; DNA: TGTGCCAGCAGTTCCTACACTAGCGGGAGTATCTATACGCAGTATTTT
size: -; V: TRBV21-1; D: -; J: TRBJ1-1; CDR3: CASSNPEGSSEAFF; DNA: TGTGCCAGCAGCAACCCAGAGGGCAGTTCTGAAGCTTTCTTT
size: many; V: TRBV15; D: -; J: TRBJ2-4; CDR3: CATSRDYPRGKNIQYF; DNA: TGTGCCACCAGCAGAGATTACCCCCGAGGCAAAAACATTCAGTACTTC
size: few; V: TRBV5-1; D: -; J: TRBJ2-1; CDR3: CASSLGRPSPYNEQFF; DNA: TGCGCCAGCAGCTTGGGCAGGCCCTCTCCGTACAATGAGCAGTTCTTC
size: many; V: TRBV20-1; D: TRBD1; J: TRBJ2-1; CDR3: CSARDLRGTNEQFF; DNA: TGCAGTGCTAGAGATCTCAGGGGGACCAATGAGCAGTTCTTC
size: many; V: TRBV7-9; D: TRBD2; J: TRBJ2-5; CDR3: CASSLVAGGQETQYF; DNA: TGTGCCAGCAGCTTAGTCGCGGGAGGACAAGAGACCCAGTACTTC
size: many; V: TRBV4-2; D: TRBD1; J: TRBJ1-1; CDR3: CASSQTGVGEAFF; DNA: TGTGCCAGCAGCCAAACAGGGGTCGGTGAAGCTTTCTTT
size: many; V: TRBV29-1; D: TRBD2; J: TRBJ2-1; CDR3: CSIDLAENYNEQFF; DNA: TGCAGTATCGATCTAGCGGAGAACTACAATGAGCAGTTCTTC
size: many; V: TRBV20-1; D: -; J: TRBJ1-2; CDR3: CSANTDPYGYTF; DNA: TGCAGTGCTAACACAGATCCCTATGGCTACACCTTC
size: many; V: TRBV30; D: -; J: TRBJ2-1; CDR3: CASPSLVQYNEQFF; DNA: TGTGCCTCCCCCAGCCTGGTACAATACAATGAGCAGTTCTTC